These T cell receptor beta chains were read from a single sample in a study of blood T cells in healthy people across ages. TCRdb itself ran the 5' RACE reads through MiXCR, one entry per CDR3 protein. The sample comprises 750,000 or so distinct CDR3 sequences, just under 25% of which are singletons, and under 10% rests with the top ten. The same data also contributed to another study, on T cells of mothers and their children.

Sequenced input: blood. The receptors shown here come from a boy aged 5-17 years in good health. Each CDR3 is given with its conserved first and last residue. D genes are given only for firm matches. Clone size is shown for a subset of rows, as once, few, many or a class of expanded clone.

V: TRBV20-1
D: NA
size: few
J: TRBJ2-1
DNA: TGCAGTGCCATAAAAACAGGCCGAGCCTACAATGAGCAGTTCTTC
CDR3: CSAIKTGRAYNEQFF

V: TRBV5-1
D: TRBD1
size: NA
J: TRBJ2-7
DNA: TGCGCCAGCAGCTTCCAACCGGGACAGGGCTTCGGGGAGCAGTACTTC
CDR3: CASSFQPGQGFGEQYF

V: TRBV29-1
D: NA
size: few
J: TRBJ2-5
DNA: TGCAGCGTTGAGGTAGAGACACCCAAGGAGACCCAGTACTTC
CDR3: CSVEVETPKETQYF

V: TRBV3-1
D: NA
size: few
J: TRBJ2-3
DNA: TGTGCCAGCAATAGGGATGGCGCAGATACGCAGTATTTT
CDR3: CASNRDGADTQYF

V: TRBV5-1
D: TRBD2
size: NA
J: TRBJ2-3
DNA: TGCGCCAGCAGCGTAGGGACTAGTACTGATACGCAGTATTTT
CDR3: CASSVGTSTDTQYF

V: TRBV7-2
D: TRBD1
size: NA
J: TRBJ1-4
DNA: TGTGCCAGCAGCCCACGGGGGACAGGGAAAGAAAAACTGTTTTTT
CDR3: CASSPRGTGKEKLFF

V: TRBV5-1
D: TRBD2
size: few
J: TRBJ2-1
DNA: TGCGCCAGCAGCTTGGTGACTAGCGGGCCCCTGGGGGAGCAGTTCTTC
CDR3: CASSLVTSGPLGEQFF

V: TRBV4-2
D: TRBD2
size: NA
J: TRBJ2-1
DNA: TGTGCCAGCAGCCAAGATCTTCTAGCGGGGGGAAAAAACAATGAGCAGTTCTTC
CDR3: CASSQDLLAGGKNNEQFF

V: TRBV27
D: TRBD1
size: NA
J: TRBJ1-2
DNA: TGTGCCAGCAGCCCCGGGACAGCAACTAACTATGGCTACACCTTC
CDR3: CASSPGTATNYGYTF

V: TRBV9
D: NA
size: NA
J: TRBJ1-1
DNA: TGTGCCAGCAGTACGGGACTGAACACTGAAGCTTTCTTT
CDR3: CASSTGLNTEAFF

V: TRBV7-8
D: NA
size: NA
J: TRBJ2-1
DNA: TGTGCCAGCAGGCCCTCAGGTTCTCCCCTCTACTACAATGAGCAGTTCTTC
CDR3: CASRPSGSPLYYNEQFF

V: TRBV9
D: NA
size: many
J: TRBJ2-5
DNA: TGTGCCAGCGGGGAAGAGACCCAGTACTTC
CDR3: CASGEETQYF

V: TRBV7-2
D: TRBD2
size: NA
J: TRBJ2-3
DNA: TGTGCCAGCAGCCCCGGGAGGGCCACAGATACGCAGTATTTT
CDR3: CASSPGRATDTQYF

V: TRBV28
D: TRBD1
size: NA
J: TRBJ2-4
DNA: TGTGCCAGCACCCACCCCGAGACAGGGGTGAACATTCAGTACTTC
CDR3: CASTHPETGVNIQYF

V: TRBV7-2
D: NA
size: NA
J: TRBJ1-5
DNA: TGTGCCAGCAGTCGGGACCTCCTAATAGGCAATCAGCCCCAGCATTTT
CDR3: CASSRDLLIGNQPQHF

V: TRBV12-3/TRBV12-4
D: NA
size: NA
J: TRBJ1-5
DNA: TGTGCCAGCAGTTTTGGCCAGGTTGAACAGCCCCAGCATTTT
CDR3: CASSFGQVEQPQHF

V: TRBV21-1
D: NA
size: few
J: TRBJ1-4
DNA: TGTGCCAGCGGACGGACAACAACTAATGAAAAACTGTTTTTT
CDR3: CASGRTTTNEKLFF

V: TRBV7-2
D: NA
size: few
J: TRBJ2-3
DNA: TGTGCCAGCAGCCAAACAGGTTTAGATACGCAGTATTTT
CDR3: CASSQTGLDTQYF

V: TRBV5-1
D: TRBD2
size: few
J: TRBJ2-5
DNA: TGCGCCAGCAGCTACCTCCCTGGCGGGGGGGCCTCGCAGGAGACCCAGTACTTC
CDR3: CASSYLPGGGASQETQYF

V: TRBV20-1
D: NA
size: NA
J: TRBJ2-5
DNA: TGCAGTGCTAGAGCAATTTTTCGACTGGGCGCAAAGACCCAGTACTTC
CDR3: CSARAIFRLGAKTQYF

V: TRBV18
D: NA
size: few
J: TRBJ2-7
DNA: TGTGCCAGCTCACCCTTGCCGGGCTTAGCCTACGAGCAGTACTTC
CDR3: CASSPLPGLAYEQYF

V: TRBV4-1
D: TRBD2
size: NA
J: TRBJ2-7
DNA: TGCGCCAGCAGCCAAGAGGGACTAGCTAGCTACGAGCAGTACTTC
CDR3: CASSQEGLASYEQYF

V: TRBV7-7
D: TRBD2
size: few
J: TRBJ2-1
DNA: TGTGCTAGCAGCCGCGGACTAGCGGGATCTAATGAGCAGTTCTTC
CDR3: CASSRGLAGSNEQFF

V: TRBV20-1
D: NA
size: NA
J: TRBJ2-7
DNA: TGCAGTGCTAAAGGGGGGTACTTGTGGTGGGAGGCCTACGAGCAGTACTTC
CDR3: CSAKGGYLWWEAYEQYF

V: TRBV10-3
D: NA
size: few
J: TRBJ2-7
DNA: TGTGCCATCAGTGGGGGGCGGGAGAGCTCCTACGAGCAGTACTTC
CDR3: CAISGGRESSYEQYF

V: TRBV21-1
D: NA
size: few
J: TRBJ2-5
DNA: TGTGCCAGCAGCAGAGTGACAGGGAAGGTTTATACGCGGCGATTCCAAGAGACCCAGTACTTC
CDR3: CASSRVTGKVYTRRFQETQYF

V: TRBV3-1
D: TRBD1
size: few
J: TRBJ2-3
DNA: TGTGCCAGCAGCCTCCAATCCGGGACAGCACAAGATACGCAGTATTTT
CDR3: CASSLQSGTAQDTQYF

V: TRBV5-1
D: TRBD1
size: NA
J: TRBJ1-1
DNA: TGCGCCAGCAGCCCGGAGACAGGGGGCTACACTGAAGCTTTCTTT
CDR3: CASSPETGGYTEAFF

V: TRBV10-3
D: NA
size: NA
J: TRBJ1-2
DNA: TGTGCCATCAGGGGAGGGTCTAACTATGGCTACACCTTC
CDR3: CAIRGGSNYGYTF

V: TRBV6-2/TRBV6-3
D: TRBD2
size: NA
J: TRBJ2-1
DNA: TGTGCCAGCAGCAAAGTTACGCCCAGCGGGGGTGACAATGAGCAGTTCTTC
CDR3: CASSKVTPSGGDNEQFF

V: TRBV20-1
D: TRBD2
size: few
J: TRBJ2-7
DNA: TGCGCGTTCCTGGTTAGCGGGGGGGGTTACGAGCAGTACTTC
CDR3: CAFLVSGGGYEQYF

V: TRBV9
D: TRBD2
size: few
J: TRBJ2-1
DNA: TGTGCCAGCAGCGCCTCCGGGACTACTTACAATGAGCAGTTCTTC
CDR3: CASSASGTTYNEQFF

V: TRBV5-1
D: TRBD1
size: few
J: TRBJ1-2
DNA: TGCGCCAGCAGCACCCGGACAGGGGATACTAACTATGGCTACACCTTC
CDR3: CASSTRTGDTNYGYTF

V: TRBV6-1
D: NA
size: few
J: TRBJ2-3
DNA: TGTGCCAGCAGTGAGGTTCCCGGGGGCTCGGCAGATACGCAGTATTTT
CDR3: CASSEVPGGSADTQYF

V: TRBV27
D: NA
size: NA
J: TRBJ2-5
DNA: TGTGCCAGCAGTTCCCAGTCACCCTTACCCTACGTGCAGTACTTC
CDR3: CASSSQSPLPYVQYF

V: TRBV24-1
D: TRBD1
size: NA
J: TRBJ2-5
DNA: TGTGCCACCAGTGATGTGGGACAGAAGGAGACCCAGTACTTC
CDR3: CATSDVGQKETQYF